This record covers a single TCR beta chain. Its target is not known. The record originates from a study of monozygotic twins with inflammatory bowel disease. Regarding the study as a whole: Since immunosuppressive treatments differed, patient repertoires may have gained added variability.

CDR1 is SGHTA, CDR2 FQGNSA, per germline. The CDR3 totals 12 residues. Total RNA input per TCR library was 3,500 to 4,500 ng. TCRdb re-called the 5' RACE reads and gives one entry per CDR3 protein, without DNA. The sample table includes 200,000 to 250,000 distinct CDR3 sequences. V usage is TRBV7-2 and J usage is TRBJ2-7. Specimen: blood. This receptor was taken from a human donor with ulcerative colitis or Crohn's disease, or a healthy co-twin of an affected twin (not recorded which). The CDR3 sequence: CASSLAGFEQYF. Based on the CDR3 plus reference TRBV7-2 and TRBJ2-7, the full variable domain is GAGVSQSPSNKVTEKGKDVELRCDPISGHTALYWYRQSLGQGLEFLIYFQGNSAPDKSGLPSDRFSAERTGGSVSTLTIQRTQQEDSAVYLCASSLAGFEQYFGPGTRLTVT.